Following are 27 T cell receptor beta chains from one sample sequenced in a study of cytotoxic CD8 clonotypes in ibrutinib-treated CLL (dated by TCRdb to the early 2020s). Libraries were constructed by the immunoSEQ multiplex PCR assay. This is the immuneACCESS table as TCRdb keeps it, with only in-frame sequences that have V and J called. A part of the clones is gone; compared with another copy, unresolved V genes explain less than half, and the rest is unexplained. The sample has some 29,000 clones on record, around two thirds of them singletons. About 53% of the sample is taken by the ten largest. This sample's time point label indicates: around 25 months on ibrutinib. Source: PBMCs, taken after 24 months of ibrutinib treatment. Receptors originate from a human donor with chronic lymphocytic leukemia.

The chain is built from TRBV7-2 and TRBJ1-2; no definite D call. Germline V gene lookup returns CDR1 SGHTA and CDR2 FQGNSA. V lost 5 bases to trimming and J lost 2 bases, with 9 bases between them. There are 13 residues in the CDR3. This CDR3 is CASSPSPNYGYTF. The CDR3 region has the DNA TGTGCCAGCAGCCCGAGCCCCAACTATGGCTACACCTTC.

The chain joins TRBV5-1 to TRBJ1-4; D not resolved. Germline V gene data show CDR1 as SGHRS and CDR2 as YFSETQ. Trimming left V 4 bases short and J 2 bases short, with 18 bases between. The CDR3 is made up of 17 amino acids. The chain's CDR3 is CASSLLGGIGTNEKLFF. In DNA, the CDR3 is TGCGCCAGCAGCCTCTTAGGAGGGATCGGGACTAATGAAAAACTGTTTTTT.

By sample share, this clone is hyperexpanded. V is TRBV6-5 and J is TRBJ1-1, with 8 bases matching TRBD1. Germline-derived CDR1 and CDR2 are MNHEY and SVGAGI. V shed 6 bases and J 5 bases; nucleotides not matched to a gene: 5. The length of the CDR3 is 13 residues. This CDR3 is CASRMQGATEAFF. The CDR3 nucleotides are TGTGCCAGCAGAATGCAGGGGGCTACTGAAGCTTTCTTT.

This chain joins TRBV29-1 and TRBJ1-2, with a tentative D call TRBD1 (6 bases). The CDR3 has 13 residues. With 6 bases removed from V and 4 bases from J, the gap between germline ends came to 15 bases. Per the germline V gene, CDR1 is SQVTM and CDR2 is ANQGSEA. CDR3 protein: CSVATGGSYGYTF. The DNA of the CDR3 is TGCAGCGTCGCCACGGGGGGCAGCTATGGCTACACCTTC.

This rearrangement joins TRBV28 to TRBJ2-5; TRBD2 agrees at 12 bases. The CDR3 totals 18 residues. J gave up 1 base and V 6 bases, and 12 bases lay outside the gene matches. From germline, CDR1 is MDHEN and CDR2 SYDVKM. This CDR3 is CASRRRGTSGGLQETQYF. The DNA of the CDR3 is TGTGCCAGCAGAAGACGCGGTACTAGCGGGGGGCTCCAAGAGACCCAGTACTTC.

This clone was found a few times. The chain links TRBV7-8 to TRBJ1-2, with a possible D match to TRBD1 (6 bases). The CDR3 spans 15 residues. The germline CDR1 and CDR2 sequences are SGHVS and FQNEAQ. V was cut by 0 bases and J by 0 bases, with 8 bases left in between. As DNA, the CDR3 is TGTGCCAGCAGCTTAGCGACAGGAGCTAACTATGGCTACACCTTC. This codes for CASSLATGANYGYTF.

The J gene is TRBJ1-2, the V gene TRBV27, with 11 bases lining up with TRBD1. V was pared by 6 bases and J by 6 bases, with 9 bases of the junction left unmatched. From germline, CDR1 is MNHEY and CDR2 SMNVEV (reference sequence). CDR3 length: 15 amino acids. CDR3 sequence (DNA): TGTGCCAGCAGCTGGGGACAGGGGGACAAGAATGGCTACACCTTC. This sequence encodes CASSWGQGDKNGYTF.

V is TRBV6-1 and J is TRBJ2-3; TRBD1 agrees at 8 bases. The CDR3 is made up of 15 amino acids. After removal of 6 bases from V and 4 bases from J, the junction contained 9 bases not matched to a gene. CDR1 and CDR2 (germline): MNHNS, SASEGT. The CDR3 sequence: CASRDYDRGADTQYF. CDR3 coding DNA: TGTGCCAGCAGGGACTATGACAGGGGTGCAGATACGCAGTATTTT.

The chain couples TRBV2 to TRBJ1-5; weak D call: TRBD1 (5 bases). Germline CDR1 reads SNHLY; CDR2 reads FYNNEI. The length of the CDR3 is 14 residues. V was clipped by 8 bases and J by 11 bases, with 22 bases between them. This chain's CDR3 is CASRPDIFSTAQHF. For the CDR3, the DNA is TGTGCCAGCCGTCCGGACATCTTTTCAACGGCCCAGCATTTT.

The chain combines TRBV5-1 with TRBJ1-1; unclear D gene. The CDR3 loop spans 13 amino acids. Germline loops: CDR1 SGHRS, CDR2 YFSETQ. V shed 2 bases and J shed 4 bases, with 9 bases lying between them. The chain's CDR3 is CASSFESSTEAFF. The CDR3 nucleotides read TGCGCCAGCAGCTTTGAGAGTTCCACTGAAGCTTTCTTT.

This rearrangement joins TRBV9 to TRBJ1-5, with 8 bases lining up with TRBD1. J gave up 6 bases and V 3 bases, and 11 bases lay outside the gene matches. Germline lookup yields CDR1 SGDLS and CDR2 YYNGEE. CDR3 length: 16 amino acids. Here the CDR3 DNA reads TGTGCCAGCAGCGCCGGACCCGGGACAGGCGGTCAGCCCCAGCATTTT. Protein sequence: CASSAGPGTGGQPQHF.

Concerning this clone itself: One end of the junction varies from germline; a read error may be responsible. V gene TRBV7-7 combines with J gene TRBJ2-2; D not resolved. Germline V gene lookup returns CDR1 SSHAT and CDR2 FNYEAQ (reference sequence). The CDR3 is made up of 18 amino acids. CDR3 loop: CASSPRVSNSPDTGELFF. The CDR3 coding sequence is TGTGCTAGCAGCCCCCGGGTCTCAAACTCTCCGGACACCGGGGAGCTGTTTTTT.

This rearrangement joins TRBV30 to TRBJ1-3; D is unresolved. Germline V gene lookup returns CDR1 GTSNPN and CDR2 SVGIG (reference sequence). Deletions cut 1 base from V and 4 bases from J, with 8 bases between. The CDR3 covers 13 residues. DNA of the CDR3: TGTGCCTGGAGTGCCCTTAGGGGAAACACCATATATTTT. Amino acid sequence: CAWSALRGNTIYF.

The chain recombines TRBV2 with TRBJ2-7, with 10 positions matching TRBD1. V was clipped by 0 bases and J by 4 bases; unmatched bases: 3. CDR1 and CDR2 from the germline V gene are SNHLY and FYNNEI. This CDR3 contains 15 residues. The CDR3: CASSEAGTGEYEQYF. CDR3 DNA sequence: TGTGCCAGCAGTGAAGCCGGGACAGGGGAATACGAGCAGTACTTC.

The chain has TRBV7-9 and TRBJ1-2; TRBD1 agrees at 10 bases. This CDR3 is built from 15 residues. Germline CDR1 reads SEHNR; CDR2 reads FQNEAQ (reference sequence). The V gene end was trimmed by 6 bases and the J gene end by 5 bases; junction bases not matched to a gene: 9. This CDR3 is CASSSPSGQGYGYTF. CDR3 DNA: TGTGCCAGCAGTTCCCCCTCGGGACAGGGGTATGGCTACACCTTC.

The CDR3 nucleotides read TGTGCCAGCAGCTTAAGTGGCAGTTACGAGCAGTACTTC. It is translated as CASSLSGSYEQYF. This sequence joins TRBV7-3 and TRBJ2-7, with unresolved D. CDR3 length: 13 residues. The V end lost 1 base, the J end lost 4 bases, and 8 bases lay between the germline ends. Germline CDR1 reads SGHTA; CDR2 reads FQGTGA.

The rearrangement links TRBV10-1 to TRBJ2-6; a weak D match, TRBD1 (5 bases). CDR3 length: 16 amino acids. Germline CDR1 WNHNN, CDR2 SYGVQD (reference sequence). V lost 0 bases, J lost 5 bases, and 11 bases lay in between. The CDR3 DNA reads TGCGCCAGCAGTGAGTCAGGACAAAGTCGGGCCAACGTCCTGACTTTC. Its protein is CASSESGQSRANVLTF.

The V gene is TRBV9, the J gene TRBJ1-2; D is unclear. The CDR3 is made up of 13 amino acids. V lost 0 bases to trimming and J lost 4 bases, with 7 bases between them. Germline assignment: CDR1 SGDLS and CDR2 YYNGEE. The CDR3 is CASSVDSAYGYTF. CDR3 DNA sequence: TGTGCCAGCAGCGTAGACAGCGCCTATGGCTACACCTTC.

The rearrangement joins TRBV27 to TRBJ2-1; 12 bases are shared with TRBD2. Trimming cost V 3 bases and J 3 bases; bases outside gene matches: 3. The CDR3 totals 16 residues. Looked up from germline, CDR1 is MNHEY and CDR2 is SMNVEV (reference sequence). This CDR3 reads CASSFRLAGVYNEQFF. The CDR3 bases are TGTGCCAGCAGTTTCAGACTAGCGGGGGTCTACAATGAGCAGTTCTTC.

The sample holds one count of this clone. The chain uses TRBV5-1 and TRBJ2-5, with 8 positions matching TRBD1. V lost 3 bases to trimming and J lost 2 bases; unmatched junction nucleotides: 3. The germline gives CDR1 SGHRS, CDR2 YFSETQ. The CDR3 has 14 residues. Written as DNA, the CDR3 is TGCGCCAGCAGCTGGACAGGGCAACAAGAGACCCAGTACTTC. As protein: CASSWTGQQETQYF.

This clone was observed a few times. The V and J genes are TRBV11-2 and TRBJ2-7; 11 nucleotides match TRBD2. The V gene's germline CDR1 is SGHAT and CDR2 FQNNGV. With 5 bases clipped from V and 3 bases from J, the junction kept 6 bases outside the gene matches. The CDR3 contains 15 residues. This CDR3 reads CASSKLGLAGYEQYF. Here the CDR3 DNA reads TGTGCCAGCAGCAAGCTTGGACTAGCGGGCTACGAGCAGTACTTC.

The CDR3 sequence is CAWSVQGEAEAFF. The DNA for the CDR3 is TGTGCCTGGAGTGTACAGGGAGAGGCCGAAGCTTTCTTT. The gene calls are TRBV30 and TRBJ1-1; D perhaps matches TRBD1 (6 bases). The germline gives CDR1 GTSNPN, CDR2 SVGIG (reference sequence). V lost 0 bases, J lost 8 bases, and 13 bases lay in between. The CDR3 runs to 13 residues. Full variable domain (remainder filled in from reference TRBV30 and TRBJ1-1): SQTIHQWPATLVQPVGSPLSLECTVEGTSNPNLYWYRQAAGRGLQLLFYSVGIGQISSEVPQNLSASRPQDRQFILSSKKLLLSDSGFYLCAWSVQGEAEAFFGQGTRLTVV.

This clone was detected a few times. The rearrangement links TRBV28 to TRBJ2-1, with no clear D. The V gene's germline CDR1 is MDHEN and CDR2 SYDVKM. V shed 3 bases and J shed 6 bases, with 3 bases lying between them. The CDR3 has 11 amino acids. The CDR3 loop reads CASSLSNEQFF. The DNA for the CDR3 is TGTGCCAGCAGTTTGTCCAATGAGCAGTTCTTC. Full variable domain (missing parts from reference TRBV28 and TRBJ2-1): DVKVTQSSRYLVKRTGEKVFLECVQDMDHENMFWYRQDPGLGLRLIYFSYDVKMKEKGDIPEGYSVSREKKERFSLILESASTNQTSMYLCASSLSNEQFFGPGTRLTVL.

The chain combines TRBV28 with TRBJ2-6; D unclear. The V gene's germline CDR1 is MDHEN and CDR2 SYDVKM. Trimming shortened V by 1 base and J by 2 bases, and 15 bases separated the two germline ends. CDR3 length equals 18 residues. CDR3 nucleotide sequence: TGTGCCAGCAGTTTATCTCGGCAGGCTGGCCCTGGGGCCAACGTCCTGACTTTC. Its translation: CASSLSRQAGPGANVLTF.

This clone was counted a single time. The rearrangement uses TRBV18 and TRBJ1-1; 9 bases agree with TRBD1. The CDR3 is 14 residues long. The trim removed 3 bases at V and 6 bases at J, leaving 5 bases unmatched. The germline gives CDR1 KGHSH, CDR2 LQKENI. CDR3 amino acids: CASSPGTGTAEAFF. The CDR3 DNA is TGTGCCAGCTCACCCGGGACAGGGACCGCTGAAGCTTTCTTT.

This clone came up a few times. V and J are TRBV6-5 and TRBJ1-6; no definite D call. Trimming took 5 bases from V and 8 from J, leaving 13 bases between them. This CDR3 spans 14 amino acids. The V gene's germline CDR1 is MNHEY and CDR2 SVGAGI. The CDR3 DNA reads TGTGCCAGCAGTCGCCAGGACCAATATTCACCCCTCCACTTT. Residues: CASSRQDQYSPLHF.

This chain joins TRBV6-5 and TRBJ2-3; unclear D gene. V was trimmed by 7 bases and J by 6 bases, leaving 14 bases between them. The CDR3 has 13 residues. In germline, CDR1 is MNHEY, CDR2 SVGAGI. In DNA form, the CDR3 reads TGTGCCAGCAACGAGGAGTGGGCGGATACGCAGTATTTT. Translating gives CASNEEWADTQYF.